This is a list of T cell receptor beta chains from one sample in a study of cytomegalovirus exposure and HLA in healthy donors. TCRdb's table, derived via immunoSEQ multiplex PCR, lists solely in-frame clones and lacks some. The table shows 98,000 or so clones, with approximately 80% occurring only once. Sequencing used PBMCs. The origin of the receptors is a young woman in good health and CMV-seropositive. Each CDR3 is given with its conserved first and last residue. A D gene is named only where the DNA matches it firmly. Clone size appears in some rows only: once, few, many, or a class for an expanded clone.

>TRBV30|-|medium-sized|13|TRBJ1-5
CAWSAGGNQPQHF
TGTGCCTGGAGTGCAGGGGGCAATCAGCCCCAGCATTTT
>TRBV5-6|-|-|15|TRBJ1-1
CASSSLTTVNTEAFF
TGTGCCAGCAGCTCATTAACGACAGTGAACACTGAAGCTTTCTTT
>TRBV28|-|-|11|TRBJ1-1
CAAAFGTEAFF
TGTGCCGCGGCCTTCGGAACTGAAGCTTTCTTT
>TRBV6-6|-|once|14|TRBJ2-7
CASRDTDSSYEQYF
TGTGCCAGCAGGGATACGGACAGCTCCTACGAGCAGTACTTC
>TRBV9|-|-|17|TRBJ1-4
CASSVGAGSATNEKLFF
TGTGCCAGCAGCGTAGGGGCTGGTTCTGCAACTAATGAAAAACTGTTTTTT
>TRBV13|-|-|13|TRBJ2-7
CASSEWPGHEQYF
TGTGCCAGCAGCGAATGGCCTGGGCATGAGCAGTACTTC
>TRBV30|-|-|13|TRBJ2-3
CAWRLDSTDTQYF
TGTGCCTGGAGACTAGATTCCACAGATACGCAGTATTTT
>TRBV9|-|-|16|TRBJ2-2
CASSVRLITNTGELFF
TGTGCCAGCAGTGTTAGACTAATTACGAACACCGGGGAGCTGTTTTTT
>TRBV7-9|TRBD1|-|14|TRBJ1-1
CASSLGQQNTEAFF
TGTGCCAGCAGCCTGGGACAGCAGAACACTGAAGCTTTCTTT
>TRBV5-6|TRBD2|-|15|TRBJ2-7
CASSLGSRGAYEQYF
TGTGCCAGCAGCTTGGGGTCTCGGGGGGCCTACGAGCAGTACTTC
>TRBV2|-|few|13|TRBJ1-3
CASSEDSGNTIYF
TGTGCCAGCAGTGAAGACTCCGGAAACACCATATATTTT
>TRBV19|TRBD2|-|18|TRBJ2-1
CASSTTTSGSRTYNEQFF
TGTGCCAGTAGTACCACGACTAGCGGGAGCAGAACCTACAATGAGCAGTTCTTC
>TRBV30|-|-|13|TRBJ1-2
CAWRHGAPGGYTF
TGTGCCTGGAGACATGGGGCCCCCGGTGGCTACACCTTC
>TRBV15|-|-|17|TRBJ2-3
CATSRGGGIASTDTQYF
TGTGCCACCAGCAGAGGGGGGGGCATCGCTAGCACAGATACGCAGTATTTT
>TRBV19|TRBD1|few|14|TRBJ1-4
CASSVGQGNEKLFF
TGTGCCAGTAGTGTAGGACAGGGGAACGAAAAACTGTTTTTT
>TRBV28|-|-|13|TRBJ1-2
CASSTQGISGYTF
TGTGCCAGCAGCACGCAGGGGATTAGTGGCTACACCTTC
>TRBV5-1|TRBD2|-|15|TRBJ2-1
CASSRTSPRLNEQFF
TGCGCCAGCAGCCGGACTAGCCCGCGTCTCAATGAGCAGTTCTTC
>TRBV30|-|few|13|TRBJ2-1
CAWSAVGPGEQFF
TGTGCCTGGAGTGCCGTGGGTCCGGGTGAGCAGTTCTTC
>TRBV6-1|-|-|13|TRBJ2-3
CASSGRGTDTQYF
TGTGCCAGCAGTGGGCGGGGCACAGATACGCAGTATTTT
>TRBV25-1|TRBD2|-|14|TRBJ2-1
CASRAGGPYNEQFF
TGTGCCAGCAGAGCGGGAGGGCCCTACAATGAGCAGTTCTTC
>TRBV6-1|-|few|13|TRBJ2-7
CASSYSPTYEQYF
TGTGCCAGCAGCTACAGCCCAACCTACGAGCAGTACTTC
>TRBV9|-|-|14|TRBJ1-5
CASSVGPVAQPQHF
TGTGCCAGCAGCGTAGGCCCGGTTGCGCAGCCCCAGCATTTT
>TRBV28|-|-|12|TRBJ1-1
CASSQTGTEAFF
TGTGCCAGCAGTCAGACAGGAACTGAAGCTTTCTTT
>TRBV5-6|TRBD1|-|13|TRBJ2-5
CASSLGTEETQYF
TGTGCCAGCAGCCTAGGGACAGAAGAGACCCAGTACTTC
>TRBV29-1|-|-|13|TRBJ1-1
CSVSPDRVTEAFF
TGCAGCGTGAGTCCCGATCGGGTCACTGAAGCTTTCTTT
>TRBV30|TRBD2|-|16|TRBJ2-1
CAWSTFGLAGSNEQFF
TGTGCCTGGAGTACCTTCGGACTAGCGGGAAGTAATGAGCAGTTCTTC
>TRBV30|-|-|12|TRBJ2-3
CAWTGGANTQYF
TGTGCCTGGACCGGAGGGGCAAATACGCAGTATTTT
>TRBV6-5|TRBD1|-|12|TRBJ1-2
CQTGATGYGYTF
TGTCAGACAGGGGCCACGGGCTATGGCTACACCTTC
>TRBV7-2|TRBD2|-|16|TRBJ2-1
CASSLGRLAGVLEQFF
TGTGCCAGCAGCTTAGGGCGGCTAGCGGGAGTTCTTGAGCAGTTCTTC
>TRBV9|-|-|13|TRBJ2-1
CASSVVLGGEQFF
TGTGCCAGCAGCGTAGTTCTAGGAGGGGAGCAGTTCTTC
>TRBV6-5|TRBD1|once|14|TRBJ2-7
CASRTGQGAGEQYF
TGTGCCAGCAGGACGGGACAGGGGGCCGGTGAGCAGTACTTC
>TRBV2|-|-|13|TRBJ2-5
CASSEGLGETQYF
TGTGCCAGCAGTGAAGGACTAGGGGAGACCCAGTACTTC
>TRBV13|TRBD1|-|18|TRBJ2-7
CASSSRDRGGTNSYEQYF
TGTGCCAGCAGCTCGAGGGACAGGGGTGGGACTAACTCTTACGAGCAGTACTTC
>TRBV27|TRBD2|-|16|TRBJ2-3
CASSTLAGMDTDTQYF
TGTGCCAGCAGTACCCTAGCGGGAATGGACACAGATACGCAGTATTTT
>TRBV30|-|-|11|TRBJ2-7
CASGTLGEQYF
TGTGCTTCCGGGACTTTGGGCGAGCAGTACTTC
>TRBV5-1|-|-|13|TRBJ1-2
CASSFNNGYGYTF
TGCGCCAGCAGCTTTAACAATGGCTATGGCTACACCTTC
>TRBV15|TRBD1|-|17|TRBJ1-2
CATSRDLGQGHSGGYTF
TGTGCCACCAGCAGAGATTTGGGACAGGGCCATTCTGGGGGCTACACCTTC
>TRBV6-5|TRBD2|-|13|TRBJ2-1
CASSAGGIFEQFF
TGTGCCAGTAGCGCGGGGGGGATATTTGAGCAGTTCTTC
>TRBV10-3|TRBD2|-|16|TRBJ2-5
CAISVPTSGKKETQYF
TGTGCCATCAGTGTTCCGACTAGCGGAAAGAAAGAGACCCAGTACTTC
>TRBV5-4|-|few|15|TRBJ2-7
CASSLVGSSSYEQYF
TGTGCCAGCAGCTTGGTTGGGTCTAGTTCCTACGAGCAGTACTTC
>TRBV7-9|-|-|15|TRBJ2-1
CASSNADFLYNEQFF
TGTGCCAGCAGCAATGCGGACTTTTTGTACAATGAGCAGTTCTTC
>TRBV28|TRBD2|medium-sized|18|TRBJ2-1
CASSLGGSGSVSYNEQFF
TGTGCCAGCAGTTTAGGCGGTAGCGGGAGTGTCTCCTACAATGAGCAGTTCTTC
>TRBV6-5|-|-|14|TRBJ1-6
CASSYSRQNSPLHF
TGTGCCAGCAGTTACTCAAGACAGAATTCACCCCTCCACTTT
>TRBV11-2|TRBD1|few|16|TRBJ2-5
CASSFNPTGEQETQYF
TGTGCCAGCAGCTTCAATCCCACAGGGGAACAAGAGACCCAGTACTTC
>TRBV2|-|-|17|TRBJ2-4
CASSEAPPGSLEDIQYF
TGTGCCAGCAGTGAAGCTCCCCCCGGGAGCCTTGAGGACATTCAGTACTTC
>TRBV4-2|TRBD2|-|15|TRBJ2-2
CASSQAGGPAGELFF
TGTGCCAGCAGCCAAGCGGGAGGGCCTGCCGGGGAGCTGTTTTTT
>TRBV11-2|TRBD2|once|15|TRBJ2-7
CASSPGLAGVYEQYF
TGTGCCAGCAGCCCGGGACTAGCGGGAGTCTACGAGCAGTACTTC
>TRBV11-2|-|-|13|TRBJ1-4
CASSLDRGEKLFF
TGTGCCAGCAGCTTAGATCGAGGTGAAAAACTGTTTTTT
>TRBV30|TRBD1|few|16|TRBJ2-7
CAWRNRGWDSRYEQYF
TGTGCCTGGAGGAACAGAGGTTGGGACAGCCGATACGAGCAGTACTTC
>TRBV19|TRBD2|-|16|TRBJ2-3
CASSPGLALRTDTQYF
TGTGCCAGTAGTCCGGGACTAGCGTTACGCACAGATACGCAGTATTTT
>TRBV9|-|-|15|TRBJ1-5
CASSVDSHSNQPQHF
TGTGCCAGCAGCGTCGACAGCCATAGCAATCAGCCCCAGCATTTT
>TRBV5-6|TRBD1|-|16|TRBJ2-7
CASSLFPGQPTYEQYF
TGTGCCAGCAGCTTGTTCCCGGGACAGCCGACCTACGAGCAGTACTTC
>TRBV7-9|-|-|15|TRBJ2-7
CASSLEAVTSHEQYF
TGTGCCAGCAGCTTAGAGGCGGTTACCTCCCACGAGCAGTACTTC
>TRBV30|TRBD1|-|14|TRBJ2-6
CALTGATGANVLTF
TGTGCCTTAACAGGGGCTACTGGGGCCAACGTCCTGACTTTC